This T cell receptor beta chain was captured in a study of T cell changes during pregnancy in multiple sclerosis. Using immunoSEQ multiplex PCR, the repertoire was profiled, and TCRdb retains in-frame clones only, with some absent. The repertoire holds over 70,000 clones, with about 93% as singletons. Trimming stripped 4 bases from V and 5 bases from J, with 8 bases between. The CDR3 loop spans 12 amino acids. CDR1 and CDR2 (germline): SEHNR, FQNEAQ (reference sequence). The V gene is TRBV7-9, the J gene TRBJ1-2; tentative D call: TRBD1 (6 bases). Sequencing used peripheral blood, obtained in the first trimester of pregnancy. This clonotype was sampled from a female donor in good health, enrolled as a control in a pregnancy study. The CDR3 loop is CASSSQGYGYTF. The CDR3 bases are TGTGCCAGCAGCTCACAGGGTTATGGCTACACCTTC.